This is a list of T cell receptor beta chains from one sample in a study of blood T cell repertoires in COVID-19. Some clones are missing from TCRdb's copy, which holds only in-frame ones; the method was immunoSEQ multiplex PCR. This sample carries more than 200,000 clones, more than 70% of them seen once, and the ten largest clones take approximately 8.6%. Sample: peripheral blood. The receptors were gathered from a man aged 35 to 55 with active or convalescent COVID-19. Each CDR3 is given without its conserved first and last residue. The order of the fields is V gene, J gene, CDR3 protein.

TRBV13	TRBJ2-7	ASSFIAGASYEQY
TRBV14	TRBJ1-1	ASSHWRNTEAF
TRBV19	TRBJ2-2	ASSTGTGTGELF
TRBV14	TRBJ1-1	ASSQDPGQGKLAEAF
TRBV11-2	TRBJ2-3	ASSWTSGLTDTQY
TRBV20-1	TRBJ1-1	SASWSSTTEAF
TRBV7-2	TRBJ1-1	ASSLAGANTEAF
TRBV6-1	TRBJ1-2	ASSERGTDGYT
TRBV6-5	TRBJ2-7	ASSYRGTGGIHEQY
TRBV18	TRBJ2-3	ASSSHPGGTDTQY
TRBV6-5	TRBJ1-6	ASRGQYNSPLH
TRBV27	TRBJ1-4	ASSLKGLANEKLF
TRBV19	TRBJ1-2	ATRDTRGKDYGYT
TRBV19	TRBJ2-3	ASSTSGTVSTDTQY